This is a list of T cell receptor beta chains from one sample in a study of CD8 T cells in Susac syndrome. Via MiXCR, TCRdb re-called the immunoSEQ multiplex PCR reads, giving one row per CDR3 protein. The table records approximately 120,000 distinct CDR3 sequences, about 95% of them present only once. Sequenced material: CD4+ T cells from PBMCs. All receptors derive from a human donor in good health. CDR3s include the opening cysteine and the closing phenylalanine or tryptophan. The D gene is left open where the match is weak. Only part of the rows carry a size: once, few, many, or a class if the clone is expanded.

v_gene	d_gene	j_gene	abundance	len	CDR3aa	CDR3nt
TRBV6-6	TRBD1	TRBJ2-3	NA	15	CASSSSGQRPDTQYF	TGTGCCAGCAGTTCGTCGGGACAGAGGCCAGATACGCAGTATTTT
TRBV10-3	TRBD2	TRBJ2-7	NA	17	CAISPWASGRAAYEQYF	TGTGCCATCAGCCCGTGGGCTAGCGGGAGGGCCGCCTACGAGCAGTACTTC
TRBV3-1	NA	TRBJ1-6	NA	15	CASSQIVGGNSPLHF	TGTGCCAGCAGCCAAATCGTAGGAGGTAATTCACCCCTCCACTTT
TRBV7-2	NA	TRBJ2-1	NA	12	CASSPPVNEQFF	TGTGCCAGCAGCCCCCCGGTGAATGAGCAGTTCTTC
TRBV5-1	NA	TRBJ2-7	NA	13	CASSELALGEQYF	TGCGCCAGCAGCGAACTAGCTCTCGGCGAGCAGTACTTC
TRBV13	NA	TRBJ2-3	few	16	CASSLARLSTPDTQYF	TGTGCCAGCAGCTTAGCGCGCCTTAGCACCCCAGATACGCAGTATTTT
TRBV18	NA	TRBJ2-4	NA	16	CASSPDSYLAKNIQYF	TGTGCCAGCTCACCAGACAGCTATCTAGCCAAAAACATTCAGTACTTC
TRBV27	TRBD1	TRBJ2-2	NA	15	CASSFGTGRAGELFF	TGTGCCAGCAGTTTCGGGACAGGGAGAGCCGGGGAGCTGTTTTTT
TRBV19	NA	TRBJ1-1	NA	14	CASSDNRGPTEAFF	TGTGCCAGTAGCGACAACCGGGGGCCCACTGAAGCTTTCTTT
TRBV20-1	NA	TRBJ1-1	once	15	CSARVGGQADTEAFF	TGCAGTGCTAGAGTCGGGGGGCAGGCGGACACTGAAGCTTTCTTT
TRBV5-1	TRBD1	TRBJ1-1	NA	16	CASSSGTGALNTEAFF	TGCGCCAGCAGCTCCGGGACAGGGGCATTGAACACTGAAGCTTTCTTT
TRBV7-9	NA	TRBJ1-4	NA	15	CASSPGLGAREKLFF	TGTGCCAGCTCCCCCGGTCTGGGGGCGAGAGAAAAACTGTTTTTT
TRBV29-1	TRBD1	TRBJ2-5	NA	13	CSVGTGLMETQYF	TGCAGCGTTGGGACAGGGCTCATGGAGACCCAGTACTTC
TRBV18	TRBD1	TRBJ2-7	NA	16	CASSPYPGTGSYEQYF	TGTGCCAGCTCACCCTACCCCGGGACAGGAAGCTACGAGCAGTACTTC
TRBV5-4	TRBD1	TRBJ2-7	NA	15	CASSLRAATGDEQYF	TGTGCCAGCAGCCTAAGAGCCGCTACAGGGGACGAGCAGTACTTC
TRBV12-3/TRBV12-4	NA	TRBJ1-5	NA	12	CASSRGDQPQHF	TGTGCCAGCAGTCGTGGAGATCAGCCCCAGCATTTT
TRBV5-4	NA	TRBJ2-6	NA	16	CASSLDGAGGANVLTF	TGTGCCAGCAGCTTGGACGGGGCGGGTGGGGCCAACGTCCTGACTTTC
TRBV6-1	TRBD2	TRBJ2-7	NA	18	CASRDMAGGAAGKYEQYF	TGTGCCAGCAGGGATATGGCGGGAGGGGCGGCGGGAAAGTACGAGCAGTACTTC
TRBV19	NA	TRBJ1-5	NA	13	CASSSLLNQPQHF	TGTGCCAGTAGTAGCCTATTGAATCAGCCCCAGCATTTT
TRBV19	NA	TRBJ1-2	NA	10	CASSRFGTSF	TGTGCCAGTAGTAGGTTTGGGACTTCTTTC
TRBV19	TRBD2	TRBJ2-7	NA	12	CASTGEGYEQYF	TGTGCCAGTACCGGGGAGGGCTACGAGCAGTACTTC
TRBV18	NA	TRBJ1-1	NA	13	CASSPSVTDAAFF	TGTGCCAGCTCCCCTTCTGTGACAGATGCGGCTTTCTTT
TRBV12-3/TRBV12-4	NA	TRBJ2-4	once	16	CASTHSRTLAKNIQYF	TGTGCCAGCACCCACTCGCGGACCTTAGCCAAAAACATTCAGTACTTC